This T cell receptor (beta chain) was found in a study of shared clonotypes between healthy human individuals. Study as a whole: The cohort comprised a couple of women and a few men. Their ages spanned 18 to 49 years. Study findings and constraints: Clonotype sharing levels among donors were expected to vary with sequencing depth.

Original analysis: Sequence data from immunoSEQ were junction-only and lacked quality scores; consequently, filtering differed. Profiled with immunoSEQ multiplex PCR; TCRdb holds only in-frame clones, not every one. V, J and clone size were drawn from that table, and D and trimming were deduced from the DNA. The table lists approximately 2,300,000 clones, 92% of them singletons, with 0.3% to 0.4% in the top ten. This CDR3 region has 14 residues. Germline V CDR1 and CDR2: LNHDA, SQIVND (reference sequence). V gave up 5 bases and J gave up 6 bases, with 14 bases separating them. About this clone itself: Its specificity is unknown.

This receptor was taken from a man aged 18 to 30 in good health. Some clones in this sample may be carry-over from other donors' samples. Material: naive CD4+ T cells from PBMCs. Regarding subset: CD45RA+ positively selected. The V gene is TRBV19, the J gene TRBJ1-5; D gene ambiguous. For the CDR3, the DNA is TGTGCCAGTAGTTCAGAAGCCAGGAGTCAGCCCCAGCATTTT. Translating it yields CASSSEARSQPQHF.